Sequencing of this TCR beta chain was carried out in a study of post-analysis software for immune sequencing data. Study-wide context: Several disease courses (relapsing-remitting, secondary progressive and progressive-relapsing) of multiple sclerosis were included.

As regards this clonotype: Its cognate antigen is unknown.

Germline V gene data show CDR1 as SGHTA and CDR2 as FQGNSA. Trimming took off 4 bases at V and 8 bases at J, with 14 bases between the two ends. The CDR3 loop spans 13 amino acids. Sequencing libraries made from TCR beta cDNA carried unique molecular identifiers. T cells numbering roughly 1 to 10 million yielded a few hundred thousand cDNA molecules. TCRdb fed the PCR reads into MiXCR, producing one record per CDR3 protein. Among fewer than 850,000 distinct CDR3 sequences listed, 25% to 30% were seen once. Study conclusions and caveats: The authors found that F measure strongly co-clustered same-batch samples. The study found TRBV5-6, TRBV5-1 and TRBV20-1 among a handful of TRBV segments more frequent in patients than controls. Comparison with controls showed significantly lower normalized Chao1 diversity in multiple sclerosis patients.

Sample: blood. The receptor was derived from a girl between 5 and 17 years old with multiple sclerosis. The chain is built from TRBV7-2 and TRBJ1-2; D is unclear. The CDR3 coding sequence is TGTGCCAGCAGCTCCCGGAAGTCCCAAGGCTACACCTTC. Translated: CASSSRKSQGYTF.